One sample yielded the 3 T cell receptor beta chains listed below, sequenced in a study of blood T cell repertoires in COVID-19. Profiling relied on immunoSEQ multiplex PCR, and the TCRdb table lists in-frame clones only, not all of them. The sample records roughly 200,000 clones, around 87% being singletons. Sequencing was carried out using peripheral blood. All receptors derive from a man between 40 and 49 years old with active or convalescent COVID-19.

V gene TRBV7-9 combines with J gene TRBJ1-2; a possible D gene is TRBD1 (6 bases). Trimming left V 0 bases short and J 8 bases short, with 22 bases between. The CDR3 has 17 amino acids. Germline CDR1 SEHNR, CDR2 FQNEAQ (reference sequence). CDR3 amino acids: CASSLAYRVRARVGYTF. DNA for the CDR3: TGTGCCAGCAGCTTAGCCTACAGGGTTCGGGCGCGCGTGGGCTACACCTTC.

This clone was counted once. The genes are TRBV15 and TRBJ2-1; tentatively, D is TRBD2 (6 bases). The germline gives CDR1 LNHNV, CDR2 YYDKDF (reference sequence). The CDR3 loop spans 16 amino acids. The ends were cut back, 3 bases at V and 7 bases at J, with 19 bases in the middle. In DNA, the CDR3 is TGTGCCACCAGCAGGGAGAAATTCCCTGGGGGGAATGAGCAGTTCTTC. Translated, it gives CATSREKFPGGNEQFF.

The chain links TRBV30 to TRBJ1-1; D remains unclear. Per the germline V gene, CDR1 is GTSNPN and CDR2 is SVGIG (reference sequence). CDR3 length equals 15 residues. V lost 4 bases, J lost 7 bases, and 22 bases lay in between. The CDR3 protein is CAWNRYSRIQDEAFF. Here the CDR3 DNA reads TGTGCCTGGAACCGGTACAGTAGGATCCAGGATGAAGCTTTCTTT.